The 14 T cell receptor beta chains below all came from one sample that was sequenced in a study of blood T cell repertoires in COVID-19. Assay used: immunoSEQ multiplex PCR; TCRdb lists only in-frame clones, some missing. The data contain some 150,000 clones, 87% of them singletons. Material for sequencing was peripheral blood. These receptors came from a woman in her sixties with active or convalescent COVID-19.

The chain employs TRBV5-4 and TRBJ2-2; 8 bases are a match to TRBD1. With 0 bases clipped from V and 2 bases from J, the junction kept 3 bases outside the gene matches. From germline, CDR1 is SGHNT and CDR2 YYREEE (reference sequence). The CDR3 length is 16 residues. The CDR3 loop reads CASSLGQGANTGELFF. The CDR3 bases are TGTGCCAGCAGCTTGGGCCAGGGGGCAAACACCGGGGAGCTGTTTTTT.

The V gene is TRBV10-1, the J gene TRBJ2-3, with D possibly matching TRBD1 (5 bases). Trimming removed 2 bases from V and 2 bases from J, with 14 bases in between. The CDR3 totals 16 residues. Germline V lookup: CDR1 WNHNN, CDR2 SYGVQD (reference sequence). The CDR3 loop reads CASSEVAGGHTDTQYF. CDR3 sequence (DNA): TGCGCCAGCAGTGAGGTGGCAGGTGGACACACAGATACGCAGTATTTT.

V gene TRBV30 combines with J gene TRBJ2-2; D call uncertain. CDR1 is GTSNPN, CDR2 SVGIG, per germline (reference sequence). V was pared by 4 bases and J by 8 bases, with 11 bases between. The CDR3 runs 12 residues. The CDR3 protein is CAWTLSRGELFF. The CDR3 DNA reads TGTGCCTGGACCTTATCCCGGGGGGAGCTGTTTTTT.

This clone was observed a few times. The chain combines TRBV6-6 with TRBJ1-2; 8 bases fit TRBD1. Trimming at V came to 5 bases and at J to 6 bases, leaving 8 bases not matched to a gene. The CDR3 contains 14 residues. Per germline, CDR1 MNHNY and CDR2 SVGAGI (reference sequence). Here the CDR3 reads CASSALAGGDGYTF. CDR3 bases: TGTGCCAGCAGTGCCCTGGCAGGGGGCGATGGCTACACCTTC.

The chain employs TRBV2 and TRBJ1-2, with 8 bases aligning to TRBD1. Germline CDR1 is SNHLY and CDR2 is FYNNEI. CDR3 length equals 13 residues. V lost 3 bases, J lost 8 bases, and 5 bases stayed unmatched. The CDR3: CASSDRGQVGYTF. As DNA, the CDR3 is TGTGCCAGCAGTGACAGGGGGCAGGTCGGCTACACCTTC.

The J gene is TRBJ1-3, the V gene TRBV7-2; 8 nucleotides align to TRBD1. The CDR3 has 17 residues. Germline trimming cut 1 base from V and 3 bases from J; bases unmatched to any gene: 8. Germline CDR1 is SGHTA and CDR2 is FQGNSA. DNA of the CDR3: TGTGCCAGCAGCTTAGAGGGACAGGAAATAGTTGGAAACACCATATATTTT. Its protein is CASSLEGQEIVGNTIYF.

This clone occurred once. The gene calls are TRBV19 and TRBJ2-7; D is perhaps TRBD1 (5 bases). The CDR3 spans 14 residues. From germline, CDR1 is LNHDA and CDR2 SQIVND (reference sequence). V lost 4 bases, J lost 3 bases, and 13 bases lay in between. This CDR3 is CASSRVSGLYEQYF. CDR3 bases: TGTGCCAGTAGTAGGGTGTCAGGGCTCTACGAGCAGTACTTC.

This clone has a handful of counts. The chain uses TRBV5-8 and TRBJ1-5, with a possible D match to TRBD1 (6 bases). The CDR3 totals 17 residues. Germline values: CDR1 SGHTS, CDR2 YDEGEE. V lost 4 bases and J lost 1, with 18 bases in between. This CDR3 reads CASSPTRGSESNQPQHF. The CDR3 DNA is TGTGCCAGCAGCCCGACAAGGGGGTCGGAGAGCAATCAGCCCCAGCATTTT.

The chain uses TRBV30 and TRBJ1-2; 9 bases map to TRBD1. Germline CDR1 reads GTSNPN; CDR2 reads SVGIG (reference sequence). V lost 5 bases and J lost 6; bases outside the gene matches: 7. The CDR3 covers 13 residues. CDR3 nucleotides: TGTGCCTGGCTGGGACAGGGAGTCGATGGCTACACCTTC. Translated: CAWLGQGVDGYTF.

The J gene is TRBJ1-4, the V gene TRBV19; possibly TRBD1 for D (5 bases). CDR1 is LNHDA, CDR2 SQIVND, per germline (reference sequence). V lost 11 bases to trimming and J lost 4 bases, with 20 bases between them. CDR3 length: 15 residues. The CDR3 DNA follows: TGTGCCTCCAGAGGGGAGGGTAAAAGTAATGAAAAACTGTTTTTT. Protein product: CASRGEGKSNEKLFF.

For the CDR3, the DNA is TGTGCCATCACAGACGACAGGGCTAACTATGGCTACACCTTC. Protein product: CAITDDRANYGYTF. The chain uses TRBV10-3 and TRBJ1-2, with 7 bases lining up with TRBD1. V lost 7 bases to trimming and J lost 0 bases; unmatched junction nucleotides: 5. Looked up from germline, CDR1 is ENHRY and CDR2 is SYGVKD. This CDR3 contains 14 residues.

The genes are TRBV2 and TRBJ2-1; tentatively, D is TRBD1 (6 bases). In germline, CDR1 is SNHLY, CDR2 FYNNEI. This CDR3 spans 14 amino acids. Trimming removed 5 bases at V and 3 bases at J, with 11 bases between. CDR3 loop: CASSWDTDYNEQFF. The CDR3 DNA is TGTGCCAGCAGTTGGGACACGGACTACAATGAGCAGTTCTTC.

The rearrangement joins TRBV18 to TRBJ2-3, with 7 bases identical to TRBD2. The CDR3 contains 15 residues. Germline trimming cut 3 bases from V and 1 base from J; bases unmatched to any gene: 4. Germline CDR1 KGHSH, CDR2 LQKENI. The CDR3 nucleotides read TGTGCCAGCTCACCCGTAGCGGGCCGCACAGATACGCAGTATTTT. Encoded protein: CASSPVAGRTDTQYF.

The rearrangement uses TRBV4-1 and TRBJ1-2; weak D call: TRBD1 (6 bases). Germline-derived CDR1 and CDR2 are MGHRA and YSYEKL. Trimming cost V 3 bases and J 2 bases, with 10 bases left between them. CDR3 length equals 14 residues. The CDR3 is CASSHQGSNYGYTF. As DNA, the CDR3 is TGCGCCAGCAGCCACCAGGGGTCCAACTATGGCTACACCTTC.